This TCR beta chain was profiled in a study of CD8 T cells in ankylosing spondylitis. Study-level findings and limits: The study identified a TCR beta motif of seven or eight highly homologous variants that appeared characteristic of ankylosing spondylitis blood.

TCRdb re-analysed the 5' RACE reads in MiXCR, keeping a single row per CDR3 protein. The sample lists tens of thousands of distinct CDR3 sequences, about 8.1% occurring once. In regard to this clonotype: What it binds is unknown.

The germline V gene encodes CDR1 DFQATT and CDR2 SNEGSKA (reference sequence). CDR3 length equals 15 residues. The germline V and J ends were trimmed by 0 bases and 0 bases, with 11 bases remaining between them. The sequencing sample was made of blood, either unsorted or a sorted T cell fraction (not recorded which). This chain uses TRBV20-1 with TRBJ1-2; D not resolved. The clonotype was recovered from a male donor with ankylosing spondylitis. The chain's CDR3 is CSARDLTSANYGYTF. CDR3 DNA sequence: TGCAGTGCTAGAGATCTTACCTCCGCTAACTATGGCTACACCTTC.